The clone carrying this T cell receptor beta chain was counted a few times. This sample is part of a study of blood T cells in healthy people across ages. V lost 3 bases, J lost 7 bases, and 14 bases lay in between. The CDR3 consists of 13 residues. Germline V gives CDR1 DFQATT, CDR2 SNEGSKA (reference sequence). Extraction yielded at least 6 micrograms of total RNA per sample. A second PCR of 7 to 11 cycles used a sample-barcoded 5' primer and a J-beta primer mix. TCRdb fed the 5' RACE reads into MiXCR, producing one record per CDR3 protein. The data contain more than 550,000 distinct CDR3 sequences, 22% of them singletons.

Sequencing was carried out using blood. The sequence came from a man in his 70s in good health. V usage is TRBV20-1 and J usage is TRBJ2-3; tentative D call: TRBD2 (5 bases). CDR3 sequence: CSARDSFANTQYF. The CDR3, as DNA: TGCAGTGCTAGGGACTCCTTCGCAAATACGCAGTATTTT.